This paragraph reports one T cell receptor beta chain. Its antigen is currently unknown. Researchers isolated at least 6.5 million PBMCs per sample. The total RNA that was extracted per sample amounted to at least 5 micrograms. This entry comes from a study of blood T cells in healthy people across ages. The second PCR ran roughly 7 to 11 cycles with a sample-barcoded 5' primer and J-beta primers. MiXCR was run by TCRdb on the 5' RACE reads, yielding one entry per CDR3 protein. The sample lists 1.4 million or so distinct CDR3 sequences; roughly 43% were seen once. The germline V gene has CDR1 SGHTA and CDR2 FQGNSA. The germline V and J ends were trimmed by 1 base and 9 bases, with 16 bases remaining between them. CDR3 length: 15 amino acids. Overall study results and limits: Unsorted PBMCs ruled out conclusive naive versus antigen-experienced comparison.

The sequence was collected from a woman between 18 and 29 years old in good health. Sequenced: blood. V and J are TRBV7-2 and TRBJ2-1; TRBD2 is a possible D gene (5 bases). Here the CDR3 DNA reads TGTGCCAGCAGCTTAGGATCCAGCGGTATAGCTGAGCAGTTCTTC. Its translation is CASSLGSSGIAEQFF.